These 17 T cell receptor beta chains share one sample of origin, sequenced in a study of monozygotic twins with inflammatory bowel disease. TCRdb re-called the 5' RACE reads, yielding one record per CDR3 amino acid sequence without DNA. The sample has 440,000 or so distinct CDR3 sequences; the top ten hold 2% to 3%. The material sequenced was blood. The receptors were sampled from a human donor with ulcerative colitis or Crohn's disease, or a healthy co-twin of an affected twin (not recorded which).

The rearrangement links TRBV5-1 to TRBJ1-2; TCRdb designates TRBD1, a call that cannot be tested without DNA. Germline V lookup: CDR1 SGHRS, CDR2 YFSETQ. This CDR3 is built from 15 residues. CDR3 sequence reads: CASSETGPKDYGYTF.

The V and J genes are TRBV19 and TRBJ2-5. Germline CDR1 LNHDA, CDR2 SQIVND (reference sequence). This CDR3 is built from 14 residues. CDR3 residues: CASNTGNSQETQYF.

The rearrangement links TRBV2 to TRBJ1-1. There are 13 residues in the CDR3. Germline lookup yields CDR1 SNHLY and CDR2 FYNNEI. The CDR3: CASTTGRNTEAFF. The entire variable domain, with the rest obtained from reference TRBV2 and TRBJ1-1, is as follows: EPEVTQTPSHQVTQMGQEVILRCVPISNHLYFYWYRQILGQKVEFLVSFYNNEISEKSEIFDDQFSVERPDGSNFTLKIRSTKLEDSAMYFCASTTGRNTEAFFGQGTRLTVV.

The V and J genes are TRBV20-1 and TRBJ2-4; TCRdb names TRBD2, which stays unverified in the absence of DNA. Germline V lookup: CDR1 DFQATT, CDR2 SNEGSKA (reference sequence). CDR3 length equals 13 residues. This CDR3 is CSAASGSGNIQYF.

The rearrangement uses TRBV4-3 and TRBJ2-7; TCRdb picks TRBD2, but there is no DNA to check that call. This CDR3 contains 14 residues. Germline V gene lookup returns CDR1 LGHNA and CDR2 YSLEER. This CDR3 reads CASSQATSGYEQYF.

The chain links TRBV27 to TRBJ2-1; TCRdb selects TRBD2, and the lack of DNA leaves this call unchecked. Germline CDR1 and CDR2: MNHEY and SMNVEV (reference sequence). The CDR3 totals 17 residues. This CDR3 reads CASSPSVAVSSYNEQFF.

This chain joins TRBV6-2 or TRBV6-3 and TRBJ2-5; TCRdb proposes TRBD2, but this gene call is untestable without DNA. The CDR3 consists of 17 residues. CDR1 and CDR2 (germline): MNHEY, SVGEGT. The CDR3 here is CASSYSTSGGEVETQYF.

The genes are TRBV15 and TRBJ2-1. This CDR3 is 13 amino acids long. CDR1 is LNHNV and CDR2 is YYDKDF in the germline V gene (reference sequence). The chain's CDR3 is CATSPDGDNEQFF. Full variable domain (outside the CDR3, taken from reference TRBV15 and TRBJ2-1): DAMVIQNPRYQVTQFGKPVTLSCSQTLNHNVMYWYQQKSSQAPKLLFHYYDKDFNNEADTPDNFQSRRPNTSFCFLDIRSPGLGDTAMYLCATSPDGDNEQFFGPGTRLTVL.

V gene TRBV12-3 or TRBV12-4 combines with J gene TRBJ2-3. The CDR3 length is 16 residues. The CDR3 reads CASSLRLAETTDTQYF.

The rearrangement uses TRBV5-1 and TRBJ1-1. Germline V lookup: CDR1 SGHRS, CDR2 YFSETQ. The length of the CDR3 is 13 residues. The CDR3 is CASAWEGNTEAFF. The full variable domain, with the rest looked up from reference TRBV5-1 and TRBJ1-1, is KAGVTQTPRYLIKTRGQQVTLSCSPISGHRSVSWYQQTPGQGLQFLFEYFSETQRNKGNFPGRFSGRQFSNSRSEMNVSTLELGDSALYLCASAWEGNTEAFFGQGTRLTVV.

This CDR3 is CASSFGGQPRNSPLHF. This chain links TRBV28 with TRBJ1-6; TCRdb calls TRBD1, which cannot be checked without DNA. The CDR3 runs to 16 residues. Per the germline V gene, CDR1 is MDHEN and CDR2 is SYDVKM.

This chain connects TRBV18 to TRBJ2-1; the TCRdb D gene call, TRBD2, has no DNA to confirm it. This CDR3 region has 14 residues. In germline, CDR1 is KGHSH, CDR2 LQKENI. CDR3 region: CASSPPAGRNEQFF.

The CDR3 protein is CASTVGASGWGDTQYF. The chain joins TRBV11-2 to TRBJ2-3; TCRdb picks TRBD2, but there is no DNA to check that call. From germline, CDR1 is SGHAT and CDR2 FQNNGV. The CDR3 totals 16 residues.

This rearrangement joins TRBV6-2 or TRBV6-3 to TRBJ1-4; absent DNA, TCRdb's TRBD1 call cannot be checked. CDR1 MNHEY and CDR2 SVGEGT come from the germline V gene. This CDR3 comprises 15 residues. Here the CDR3 reads CASSYGRTGGVELFF.

The chain is built from TRBV3-1 and TRBJ2-7; TCRdb selects TRBD2, and the lack of DNA leaves this call unchecked. CDR3 length equals 16 residues. From germline, CDR1 is LGHDT and CDR2 YNNKEL (reference sequence). The CDR3 loop is CASRKGGTSGSGEQYF.

The chain joins TRBV15 to TRBJ1-1; the D call from TCRdb, TRBD1, cannot be confirmed without DNA. CDR1 and CDR2 (germline): LNHNV, YYDKDF (reference sequence). The CDR3 consists of 22 residues. Here the CDR3 reads CATSRARDRGTGTNSNNTEAFF.

This chain links TRBV7-2 with TRBJ2-3; no DNA is available, so the TRBD1 call from TCRdb remains unchecked. The germline V gene has CDR1 SGHTA and CDR2 FQGNSA. The CDR3 consists of 16 residues. The CDR3 sequence is CASSSGQGFTTDTQYF. The full variable domain, rest sourced from reference TRBV7-2 and TRBJ2-3, is GAGVSQSPSNKVTEKGKDVELRCDPISGHTALYWYRQSLGQGLEFLIYFQGNSAPDKSGLPSDRFSAERTGGSVSTLTIQRTQQEDSAVYLCASSSGQGFTTDTQYFGPGTRLTVL.